This TCR beta chain was identified during a study of T-cell reconstitution after alpha-beta-depleted transplantation in children. Preparation of the TCRbeta library involved a method that used unique molecular identifiers. Via MiXCR, TCRdb re-called the PCR reads, giving one row per CDR3 protein. The top ten clones hold about 6% of a sample with about 460,000 distinct CDR3 sequences, roughly an eighth of them seen once. Between the trimmed V and J ends, which lost 6 bases and 4 bases, there was a span of 12 bases. CDR3 length: 13 amino acids. This clonotype was seen at least ten times. The chain links TRBV12-3 or TRBV12-4 to TRBJ2-5, with a possible D match to TRBD1 (6 bases). The receptor was derived from a human donor who donated a stem cell graft to a child with combined immunodeficiency. The sequencing used PBMCs from the stem cell graft donor, collected from the stem cell graft. The CDR3 reads CASSTGRRETQYF. Here the CDR3 DNA reads TGTGCCAGCAGCACAGGGAGACGAGAGACCCAGTACTTC.